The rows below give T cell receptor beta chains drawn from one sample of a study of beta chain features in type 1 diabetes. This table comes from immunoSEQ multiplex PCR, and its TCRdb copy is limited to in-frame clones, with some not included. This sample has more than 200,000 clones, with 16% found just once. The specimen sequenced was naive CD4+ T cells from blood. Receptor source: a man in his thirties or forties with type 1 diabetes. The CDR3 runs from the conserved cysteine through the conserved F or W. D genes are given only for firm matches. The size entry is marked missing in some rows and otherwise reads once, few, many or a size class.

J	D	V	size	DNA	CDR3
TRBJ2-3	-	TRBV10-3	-	TGTGCCATCAAGGGTAACCACGCAGATACGCAGTATTTT	CAIKGNHADTQYF
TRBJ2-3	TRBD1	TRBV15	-	TGTGCCACCAGCAGAGAACCGACAGGGGGCCGGGATACGCAGTATTTT	CATSREPTGGRDTQYF
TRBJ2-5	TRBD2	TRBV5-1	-	TGCGCCAGCAGCTTTTCGGGGGGTCAAGAGACCCAGTACTTC	CASSFSGGQETQYF
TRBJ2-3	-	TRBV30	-	TGTGCCTGGAGTGTACGAGGAGGAGATACGCAGTATTTT	CAWSVRGGDTQYF
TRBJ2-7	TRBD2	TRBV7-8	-	TGTGCCAGCAGCCAGTATGCTAGCGGGAGGCTCAGCTCCTACGAGCAGTACTTC	CASSQYASGRLSSYEQYF
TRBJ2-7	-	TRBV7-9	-	TGTGCCAGCAGCTTAAGGCTTTCACAGGGCCGCTACGAGCAGTACTTC	CASSLRLSQGRYEQYF
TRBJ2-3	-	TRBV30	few	TGTGCCTGGAGCGGGGATTTGTGGGAAAGCACAGATACGCAGTATTTT	CAWSGDLWESTDTQYF
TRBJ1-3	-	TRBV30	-	TGTGCCTGTAACACCATATATTTT	CACNTIYF
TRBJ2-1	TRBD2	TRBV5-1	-	TGCGCCAGCAGGATACTAGCGGGGGTTTACAATGAGCAGTTCTTC	CASRILAGVYNEQFF
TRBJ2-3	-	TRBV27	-	TGTGCCAGCACGCTAGGGCAGGTTCCAGATACGCAGTATTTT	CASTLGQVPDTQYF
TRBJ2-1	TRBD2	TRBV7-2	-	TGTGCCAGCACCTTTAGCGGGAGTACCTACAATGAGCAGTTCTTC	CASTFSGSTYNEQFF
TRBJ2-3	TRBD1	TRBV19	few	TGTGCCAGTAGTATCCGGACAGGGCCCCCAGATACGCAGTATTTT	CASSIRTGPPDTQYF
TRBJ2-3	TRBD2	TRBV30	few	TGTGCCTGGAGTTTTGCTAGCGGGAAGGATACGCAGTATTTT	CAWSFASGKDTQYF
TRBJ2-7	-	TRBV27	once	TGTGCCAGCAGTTTCCCGACTAGGGCCCGTGACGAGCAGTACTTC	CASSFPTRARDEQYF
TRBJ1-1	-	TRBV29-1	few	TGCAGCGTTGGCTCACCAGGGAAGAACACTGAAGCTTTCTTT	CSVGSPGKNTEAFF
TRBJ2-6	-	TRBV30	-	TGTGCCTGGAGAAGGGGGATTACTACCTCTGGGGCCAACGTCCTGACTTTC	CAWRRGITTSGANVLTF
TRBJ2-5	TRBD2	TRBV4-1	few	TGCGCCAGCAGCCAAGGTGGGACTAGGGAGACCCAGTACTTC	CASSQGGTRETQYF
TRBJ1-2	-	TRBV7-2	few	TGTGCCAGCAGCCGGGCGGACTATGGCTACACCTTC	CASSRADYGYTF
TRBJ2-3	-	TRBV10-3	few	TGTGCCATCAGTGACTCACGGGGCCTCACAGATACGCAGTATTTT	CAISDSRGLTDTQYF
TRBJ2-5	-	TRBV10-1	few	TGCGCCAGGAGGGAGACCCAGTACTTC	CARRETQYF
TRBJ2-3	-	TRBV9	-	TGTGCCAGCAGCCACACACCATTAGATACGCAGTATTTT	CASSHTPLDTQYF
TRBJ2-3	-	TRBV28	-	TGTGCCAGCAGCCCCGTGATGGCAGATACGCAGTATTTT	CASSPVMADTQYF
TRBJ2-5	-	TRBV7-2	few	TGTGCCAGCAGCCGTAGGGAGCAAGAGACCCAGTACTTC	CASSRREQETQYF
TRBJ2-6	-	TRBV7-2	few	TGTGCCAGCAGCCCCCGATCTGGGGCCAACGTCCTGACTTTC	CASSPRSGANVLTF
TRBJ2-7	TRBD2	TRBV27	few	TGTGCCAGCAGGCCTGCGGGGGACGAGCAGTACTTC	CASRPAGDEQYF
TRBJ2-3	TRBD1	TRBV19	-	TGTGCCAGTAGTATCAGGACAGGAGGCACAGATACGCAGTATTTT	CASSIRTGGTDTQYF
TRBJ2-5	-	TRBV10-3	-	TGTGCCATCAGTGACGTGGCGGAGATAAAAGAGACCCAGTACTTC	CAISDVAEIKETQYF
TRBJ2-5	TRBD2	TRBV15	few	TGTGCCACCAGCATTAGCGGGAGTGAGACCCAGTACTTC	CATSISGSETQYF
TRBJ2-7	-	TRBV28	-	TGTGCCAGCAGCACAATTTCCGGGACGTTCTCCTACGAGCAGTACTTC	CASSTISGTFSYEQYF
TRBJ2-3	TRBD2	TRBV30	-	TGTGCCTGGAGAGCGGGAGTGGCAGATACGCAGTATTTT	CAWRAGVADTQYF
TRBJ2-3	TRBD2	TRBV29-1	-	TGCAGCGTTGTCTTTTGGGGGGCTAGCGGGAGCACAGATACGCAGTATTTT	CSVVFWGASGSTDTQYF
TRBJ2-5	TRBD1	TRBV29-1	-	TGCAGCGTTGCTCAGGGGGCAGAGACCCAGTACTTC	CSVAQGAETQYF
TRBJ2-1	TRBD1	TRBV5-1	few	TGCGCCAGCAGCTTTGACAGGGCAAATGAGCAGTTCTTC	CASSFDRANEQFF
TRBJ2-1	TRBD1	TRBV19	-	TGTGCCAGTTCCCGGACAGGGGAGACCTACAATGAGCAGTTCTTC	CASSRTGETYNEQFF
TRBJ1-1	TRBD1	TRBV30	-	TGTGCCTGGAGTACTATACAGGGGGTCGGAGCTTTCTTT	CAWSTIQGVGAFF
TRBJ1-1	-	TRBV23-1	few	TGCGCCAGCCCGATTCTGGGCAGAAAGGTCCAAAGCACTGAAGCTTTCTTT	CASPILGRKVQSTEAFF
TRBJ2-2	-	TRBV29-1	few	TGCAGCGTGCGTCTAAAGGGTAACACCGGGGAGCTGTTTTTT	CSVRLKGNTGELFF
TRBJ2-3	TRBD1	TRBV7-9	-	TGTGCCAGCAGCTTAGCGTTGCAGTCACAGGGGAGCACAGATACGCAGTATTTT	CASSLALQSQGSTDTQYF